This T cell receptor (beta chain) emerged from a study of radiation and T cells in renal cell carcinoma. Time point defined: baseline pretreatment blood. The treatment: 15 Gy SBRT to primary tumor, nephrectomy 4 weeks later. Sequencing was performed with immunoSEQ multiplex PCR; in TCRdb, only in-frame clones are kept and a portion is missing. The sample includes 130,000 or so clones, roughly 90% of them seen just once. Trimming pared 1 base from V and 3 bases from J, leaving 3 bases between. The germline CDR1 and CDR2 sequences are SGHAT and FQNNGV. The CDR3 length is 12 residues. The material was blood, obtained from a patient whose treatment included radiotherapy and nephrectomy. This TCR was sampled from a woman aged 50 to 60 with renal cell carcinoma. V gene TRBV11-2 combines with J gene TRBJ1-1; D uncertain. The CDR3 DNA is TGTGCCAGCAGCTTAGTGTACACTGAAGCTTTCTTT. It yields the protein CASSLVYTEAFF.